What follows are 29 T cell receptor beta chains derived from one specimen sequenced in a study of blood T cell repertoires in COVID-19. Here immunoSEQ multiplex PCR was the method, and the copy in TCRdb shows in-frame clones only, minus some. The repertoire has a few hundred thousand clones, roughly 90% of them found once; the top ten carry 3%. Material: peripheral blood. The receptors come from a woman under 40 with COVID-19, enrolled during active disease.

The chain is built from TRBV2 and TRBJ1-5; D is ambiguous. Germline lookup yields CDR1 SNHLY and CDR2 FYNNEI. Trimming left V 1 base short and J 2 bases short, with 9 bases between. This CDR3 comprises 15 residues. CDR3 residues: CASSEEAAGNQPQHF. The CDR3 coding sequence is TGTGCCAGCAGTGAAGAGGCGGCGGGCAATCAGCCCCAGCATTTT.

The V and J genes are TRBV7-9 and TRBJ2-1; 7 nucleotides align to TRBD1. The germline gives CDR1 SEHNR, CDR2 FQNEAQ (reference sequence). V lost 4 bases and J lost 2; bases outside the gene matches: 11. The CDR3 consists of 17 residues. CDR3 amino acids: CASSSPGWQGAYNEQFF. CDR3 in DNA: TGTGCCAGCAGCTCCCCGGGGTGGCAGGGGGCCTACAATGAGCAGTTCTTC.

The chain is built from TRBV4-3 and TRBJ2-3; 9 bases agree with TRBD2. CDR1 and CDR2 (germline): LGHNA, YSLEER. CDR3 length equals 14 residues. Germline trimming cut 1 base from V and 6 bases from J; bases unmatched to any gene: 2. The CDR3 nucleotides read TGCGCCAGCAGCCAAGTAAGCGGGAGGGATACGCAGTATTTT. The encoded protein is CASSQVSGRDTQYF.

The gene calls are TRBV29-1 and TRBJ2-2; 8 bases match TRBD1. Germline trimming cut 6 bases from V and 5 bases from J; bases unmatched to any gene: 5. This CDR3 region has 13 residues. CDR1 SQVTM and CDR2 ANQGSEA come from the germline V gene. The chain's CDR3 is CSVWTGPTGELFF. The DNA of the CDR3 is TGCAGCGTCTGGACAGGGCCGACCGGGGAGCTGTTTTTT.

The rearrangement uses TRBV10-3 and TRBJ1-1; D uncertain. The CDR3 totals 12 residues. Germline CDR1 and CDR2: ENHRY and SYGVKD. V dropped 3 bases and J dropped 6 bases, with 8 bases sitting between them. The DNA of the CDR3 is TGTGCCATCAGTGATTTCGGGGCTGAAGCTTTCTTT. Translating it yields CAISDFGAEAFF.

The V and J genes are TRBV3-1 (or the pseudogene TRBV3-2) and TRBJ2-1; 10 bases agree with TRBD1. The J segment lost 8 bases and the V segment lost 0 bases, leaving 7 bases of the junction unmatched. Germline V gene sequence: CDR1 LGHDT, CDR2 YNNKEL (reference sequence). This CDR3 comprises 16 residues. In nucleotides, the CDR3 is TGTGCCAGCAGCCAAGAGTCGGGACAGGGGCGCGATGAGCAGTTCTTC. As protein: CASSQESGQGRDEQFF.

The CDR3: CASSRWTSGSTDTQYF. The CDR3 DNA reads TGTGCCAGCAGCCGATGGACTAGCGGGAGCACAGATACGCAGTATTTT. This chain uses TRBV3-1 (or the pseudogene TRBV3-2) with TRBJ2-3, with 11 bases that match TRBD2. The CDR3 spans 16 residues. Germline loops: CDR1 LGHDT, CDR2 YNNKEL (reference sequence). The ends lost 4 bases at V and 0 bases at J; junction bases unmatched: 3.

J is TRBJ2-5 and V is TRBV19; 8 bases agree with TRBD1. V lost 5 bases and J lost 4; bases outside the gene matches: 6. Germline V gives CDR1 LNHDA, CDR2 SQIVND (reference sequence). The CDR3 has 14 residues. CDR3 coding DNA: TGTGCCAGTAGTCTCCGGACAGGGTCAGAGACCCAGTACTTC. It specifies CASSLRTGSETQYF.

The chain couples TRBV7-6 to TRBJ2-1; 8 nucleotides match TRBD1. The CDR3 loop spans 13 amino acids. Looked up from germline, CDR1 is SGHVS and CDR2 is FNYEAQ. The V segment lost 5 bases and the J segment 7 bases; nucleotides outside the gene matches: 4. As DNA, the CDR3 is TGTGCCAGCAGCCCCGGGACAGGAAATGAGCAGTTCTTC. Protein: CASSPGTGNEQFF.

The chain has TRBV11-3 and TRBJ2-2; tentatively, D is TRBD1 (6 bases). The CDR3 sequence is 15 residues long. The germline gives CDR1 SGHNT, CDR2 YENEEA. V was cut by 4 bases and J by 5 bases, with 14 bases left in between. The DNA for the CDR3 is TGTGCCAGCAGCTATCTGGGGGCCGGGACCGGGGAGCTGTTTTTT. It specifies CASSYLGAGTGELFF.

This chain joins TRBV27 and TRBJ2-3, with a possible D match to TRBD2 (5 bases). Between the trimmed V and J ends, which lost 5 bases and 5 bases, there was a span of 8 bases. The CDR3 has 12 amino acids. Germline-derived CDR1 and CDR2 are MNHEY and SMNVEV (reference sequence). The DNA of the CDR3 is TGTGCCAGCAGTCCCGCGGGAGATACGCAGTATTTT. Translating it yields CASSPAGDTQYF.

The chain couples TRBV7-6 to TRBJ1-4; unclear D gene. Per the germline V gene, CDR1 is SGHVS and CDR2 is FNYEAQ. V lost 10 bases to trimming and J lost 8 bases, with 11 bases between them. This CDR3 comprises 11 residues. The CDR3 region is CAILVGEKLFF. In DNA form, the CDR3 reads TGTGCCATCCTGGTCGGGGAAAAACTGTTTTTT.

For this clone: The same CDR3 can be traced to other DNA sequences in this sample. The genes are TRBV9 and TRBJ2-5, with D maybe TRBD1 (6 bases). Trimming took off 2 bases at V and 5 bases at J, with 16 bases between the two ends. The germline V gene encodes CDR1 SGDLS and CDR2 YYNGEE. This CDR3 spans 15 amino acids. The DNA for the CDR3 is TGTGCCAGCAGCGTTGATGAGGGGGTCGGGGAGACCCAGTACTTC. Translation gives CASSVDEGVGETQYF.

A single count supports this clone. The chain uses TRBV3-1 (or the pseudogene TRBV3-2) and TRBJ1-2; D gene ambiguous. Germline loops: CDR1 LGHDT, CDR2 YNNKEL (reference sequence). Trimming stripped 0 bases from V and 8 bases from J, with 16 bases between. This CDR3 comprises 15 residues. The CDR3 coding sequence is TGTGCCAGCAGCCAAGATCCCCCAGTGGGAGGAGGCTACACCTTC. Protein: CASSQDPPVGGGYTF.

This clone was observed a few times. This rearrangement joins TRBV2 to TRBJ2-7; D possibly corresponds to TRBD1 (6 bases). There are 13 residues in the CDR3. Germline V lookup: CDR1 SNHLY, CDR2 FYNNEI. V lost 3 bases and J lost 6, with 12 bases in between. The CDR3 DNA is TGTGCCAGCAGTGAGACAGGACGGGCCGAGCAGTACGTC. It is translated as CASSETGRAEQYV.

CDR3 loop: CASSPLGKQGALWNIQYF. DNA of the CDR3: TGTGCCAGCTCACCACTAGGCAAACAGGGGGCTCTCTGGAACATTCAGTACTTC. V is TRBV18 and J is TRBJ2-4; the match to TRBD1 covers 9 bases. The germline CDR1 and CDR2 sequences are KGHSH and LQKENI. This CDR3 contains 18 residues. Unmatched junction bases numbered 14, after V lost 1 base and J lost 7 bases. Combining the CDR3 with reference TRBV18 and TRBJ2-4 gives the whole variable domain NAGVMQNPRHLVRRRGQEARLRCSPMKGHSHVYWYRQLPEEGLKFMVYLQKENIIDESGMPKERFSAEFPKEGPSILRIQQVVRGDSAAYFCASSPLGKQGALWNIQYFGAGTRLSVL.

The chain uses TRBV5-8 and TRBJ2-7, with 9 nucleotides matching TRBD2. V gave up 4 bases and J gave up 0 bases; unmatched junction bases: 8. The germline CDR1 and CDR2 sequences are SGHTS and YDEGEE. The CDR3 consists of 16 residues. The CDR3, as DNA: TGTGCCAGCAGCCCCGCTAGCGGGATCAGCTCCTACGAGCAGTACGTC. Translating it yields CASSPASGISSYEQYV.

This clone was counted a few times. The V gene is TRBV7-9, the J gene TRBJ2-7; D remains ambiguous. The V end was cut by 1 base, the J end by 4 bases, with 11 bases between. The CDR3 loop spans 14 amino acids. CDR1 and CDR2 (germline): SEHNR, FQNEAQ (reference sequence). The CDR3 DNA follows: TGTGCCAGCAGCTTAGATTGGGTAGCTTACGAGCAGTACTTC. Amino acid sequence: CASSLDWVAYEQYF.

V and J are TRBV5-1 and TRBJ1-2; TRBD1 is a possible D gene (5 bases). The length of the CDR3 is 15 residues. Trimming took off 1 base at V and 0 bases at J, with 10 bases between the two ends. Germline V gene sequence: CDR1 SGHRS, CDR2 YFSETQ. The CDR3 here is CASSLLSGSNYGYTF. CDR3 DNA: TGCGCCAGCAGCTTGTTGTCAGGGTCTAACTATGGCTACACCTTC. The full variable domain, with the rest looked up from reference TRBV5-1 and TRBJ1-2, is KAGVTQTPRYLIKTRGQQVTLSCSPISGHRSVSWYQQTPGQGLQFLFEYFSETQRNKGNFPGRFSGRQFSNSRSEMNVSTLELGDSALYLCASSLLSGSNYGYTFGSGTRLTVV.

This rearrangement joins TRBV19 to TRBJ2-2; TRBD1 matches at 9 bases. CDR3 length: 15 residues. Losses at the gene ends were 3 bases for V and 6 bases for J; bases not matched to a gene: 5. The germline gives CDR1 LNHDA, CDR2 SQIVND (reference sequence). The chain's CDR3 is CASSMRQGVAGELFF. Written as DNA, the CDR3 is TGTGCCAGTAGTATGCGACAGGGGGTTGCCGGGGAGCTGTTTTTT.

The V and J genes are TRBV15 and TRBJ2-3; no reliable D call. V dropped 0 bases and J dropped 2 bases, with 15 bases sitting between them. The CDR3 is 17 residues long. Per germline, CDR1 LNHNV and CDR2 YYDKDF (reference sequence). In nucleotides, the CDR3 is TGTGCCACCAGCAGAGATTCCCACTACTCTCTCACAGATACGCAGTATTTT. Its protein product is CATSRDSHYSLTDTQYF.

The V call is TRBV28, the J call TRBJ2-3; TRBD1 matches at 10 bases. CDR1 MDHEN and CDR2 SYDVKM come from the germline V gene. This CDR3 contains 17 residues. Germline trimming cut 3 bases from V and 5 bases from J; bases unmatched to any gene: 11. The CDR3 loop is CASSFWKGTGVRDTQYF. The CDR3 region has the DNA TGTGCCAGCAGTTTTTGGAAGGGGACAGGGGTAAGAGATACGCAGTATTTT.

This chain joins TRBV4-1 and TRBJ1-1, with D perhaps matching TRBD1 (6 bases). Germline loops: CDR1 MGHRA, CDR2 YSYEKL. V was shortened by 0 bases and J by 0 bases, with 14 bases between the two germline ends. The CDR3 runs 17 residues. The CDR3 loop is CASSQDRRQVMNTEAFF. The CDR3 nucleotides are TGCGCCAGCAGCCAAGATCGGAGACAGGTCATGAACACTGAAGCTTTCTTT.

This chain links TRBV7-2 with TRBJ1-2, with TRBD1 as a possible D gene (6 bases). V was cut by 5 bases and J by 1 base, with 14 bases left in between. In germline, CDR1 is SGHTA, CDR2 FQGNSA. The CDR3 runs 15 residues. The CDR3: CASSLTPQGNYGYTF. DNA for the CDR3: TGTGCCAGCAGCCTTACTCCACAGGGTAACTATGGCTACACCTTC.

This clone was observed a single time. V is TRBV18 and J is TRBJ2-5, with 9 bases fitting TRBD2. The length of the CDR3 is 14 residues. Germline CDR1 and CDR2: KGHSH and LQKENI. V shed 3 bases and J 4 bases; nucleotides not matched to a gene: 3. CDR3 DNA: TGTGCCAGCTCACCGACTAGCGGCACAGAGACCCAGTACTTC. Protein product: CASSPTSGTETQYF.

The CDR3 reads CASSQFRATGASYGYTF. In nucleotides, the CDR3 is TGTGCCAGCAGCCAATTTCGGGCCACAGGGGCTTCCTATGGCTACACCTTC. The chain carries TRBV16 and TRBJ1-2, with TRBD1 matching 7 bases. V lost 1 base, J lost 4 bases, and 12 bases stayed unmatched. The CDR3 is made up of 17 amino acids. The germline V gene encodes CDR1 KGHSY and CDR2 FQNENV.

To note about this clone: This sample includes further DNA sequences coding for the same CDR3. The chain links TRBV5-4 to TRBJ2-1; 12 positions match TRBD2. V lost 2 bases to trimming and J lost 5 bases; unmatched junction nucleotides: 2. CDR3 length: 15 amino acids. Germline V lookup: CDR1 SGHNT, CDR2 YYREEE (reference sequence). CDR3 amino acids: CASSFGLAGNNEQFF. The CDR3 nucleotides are TGTGCCAGCAGCTTCGGACTAGCGGGGAACAATGAGCAGTTCTTC.

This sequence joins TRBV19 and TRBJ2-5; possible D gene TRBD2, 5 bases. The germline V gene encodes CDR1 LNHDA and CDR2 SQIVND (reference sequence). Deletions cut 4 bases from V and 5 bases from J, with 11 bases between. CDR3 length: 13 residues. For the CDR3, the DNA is TGTGCCAGTAGTACGATCGAGGGCGAGACCCAGTACTTC. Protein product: CASSTIEGETQYF.

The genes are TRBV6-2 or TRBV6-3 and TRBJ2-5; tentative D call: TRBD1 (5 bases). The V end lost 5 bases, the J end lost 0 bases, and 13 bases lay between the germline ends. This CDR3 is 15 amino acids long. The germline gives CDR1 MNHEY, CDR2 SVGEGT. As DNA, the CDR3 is TGTGCCAGCAGTCAACAGGCTTCCTACCAAGAGACCCAGTACTTC. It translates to CASSQQASYQETQYF.